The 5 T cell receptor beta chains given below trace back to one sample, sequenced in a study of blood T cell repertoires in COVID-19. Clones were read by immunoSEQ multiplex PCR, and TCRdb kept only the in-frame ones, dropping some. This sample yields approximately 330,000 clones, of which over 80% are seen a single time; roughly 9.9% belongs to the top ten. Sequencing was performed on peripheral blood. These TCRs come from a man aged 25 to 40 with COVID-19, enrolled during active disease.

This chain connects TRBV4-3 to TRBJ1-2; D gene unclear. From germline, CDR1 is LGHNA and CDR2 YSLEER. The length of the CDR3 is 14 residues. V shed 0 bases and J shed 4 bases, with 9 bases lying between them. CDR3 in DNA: TGCGCCAGCAGCCAAGAACTGACAATCTATGGCTACACCTTC. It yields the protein CASSQELTIYGYTF.

CDR3 loop: CASSQHRGVKNTIYF. CDR3 sequence (DNA): TGTGCCAGCAGCCAGCACCGGGGAGTAAAAAACACCATATATTTT. The rearrangement links TRBV11-3 to TRBJ1-3, with no clear D. With 5 bases removed from V and 6 bases from J, the gap between germline ends came to 17 bases. This CDR3 has 15 residues. Germline CDR1 is SGHNT and CDR2 is YENEEA. Complete variable domain (other parts from reference TRBV11-3 and TRBJ1-3): EAGVVQSPRYKIIEKKQPVAFWCNPISGHNTLYWYLQNLGQGPELLIRYENEEAVDDSQLPKDRFSAERLKGVDSTLKIQPAELGDSAVYLCASSQHRGVKNTIYFGEGSWLTVV.

Here the CDR3 reads CASRPRTGLNYGYTF. In DNA, the CDR3 is TGTGCCAGTAGGCCCCGGACAGGTCTTAACTATGGCTACACCTTC. V usage is TRBV19 and J usage is TRBJ1-2; 7 bases line up with TRBD1. CDR3 length: 15 amino acids. Trimming took 6 bases from V and 1 from J; bases not matched to a gene: 8. Germline CDR1 is LNHDA and CDR2 is SQIVND (reference sequence).

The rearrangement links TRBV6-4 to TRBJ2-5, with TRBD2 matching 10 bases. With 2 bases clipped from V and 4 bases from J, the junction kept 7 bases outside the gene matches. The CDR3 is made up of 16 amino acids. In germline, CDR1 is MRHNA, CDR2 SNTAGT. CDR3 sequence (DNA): TGTGCCAGCAGTGACCCCAGCGGGAGGGCCATAGAGACCCAGTACTTC. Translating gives CASSDPSGRAIETQYF.

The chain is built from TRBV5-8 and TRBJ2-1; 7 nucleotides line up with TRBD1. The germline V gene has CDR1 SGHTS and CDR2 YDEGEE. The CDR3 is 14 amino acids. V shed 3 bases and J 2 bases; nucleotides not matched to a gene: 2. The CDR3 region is CASSSTGTYNEQFF. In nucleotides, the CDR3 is TGTGCCAGCAGCTCGACAGGGACCTACAATGAGCAGTTCTTC.